Below are 22 T cell receptor beta chains sequenced from a single sample in a study of OX40 agonist ivuxolimab in advanced cancers. Receptor amplification or capture employed the immunoSEQ multiplex PCR assay. TCRdb retrieved this table from immuneACCESS and kept in-frame rearrangements only. Not all clones are present; in checked studies, unresolved V genes account for under half, and no reason is known for the remainder. In all, the sample holds about 90,000 clones, and 91% of those were seen once. 8.7% of the sample is in the top ten clones. Sequencing was performed on CD4+ or CD8+ T cells sorted from blood, taken in a trial of the OX40 agonist ivuxolimab. Receptors were obtained from an adult with an advanced solid tumor such as melanoma, head and neck, liver or kidney cancer.

The gene calls are TRBV28 and TRBJ2-6; 7 bases align to TRBD1. Germline trimming cut 7 bases from V and 2 bases from J; bases unmatched to any gene: 5. The CDR3 covers 15 residues. CDR1 and CDR2 (germline): MDHEN, SYDVKM. The CDR3 sequence is CASNLQGAGANVLTF. CDR3 DNA sequence: TGTGCCAGCAACCTTCAGGGGGCTGGGGCCAACGTCCTGACTTTC.

The chain is built from TRBV9 and TRBJ1-2; possibly TRBD1 for D (6 bases). V was cut by 3 bases and J by 0 bases, with 9 bases left in between. CDR3 size: 14 residues. Germline V gene sequence: CDR1 SGDLS, CDR2 YYNGEE. The CDR3 here is CASSGTASNYGYTF. CDR3 bases: TGTGCCAGCAGCGGGACAGCTTCTAACTATGGCTACACCTTC.

The chain joins TRBV30 to TRBJ2-7; D perhaps matches TRBD2 (5 bases). Trimming took 3 bases from V and 2 from J, leaving 20 bases between them. In germline, CDR1 is GTSNPN, CDR2 SVGIG (reference sequence). The CDR3 covers 16 residues. As DNA, the CDR3 is TGTGCCTGGAGCCCCCCTGAGGAGGCCCTCGCCTACGAGCAGTACTTC. It encodes CAWSPPEEALAYEQYF.

The chain employs TRBV28 and TRBJ2-1; TRBD2 agrees at 12 bases. Losses at the gene ends were 6 bases for V and 0 bases for J; bases not matched to a gene: 9. CDR3 size: 18 residues. Germline CDR1 MDHEN, CDR2 SYDVKM. The CDR3 DNA reads as TGTGCCAGCAGGGGGCGGACTAGCGGGACTAGCTCCTACAATGAGCAGTTCTTC. Translated, it gives CASRGRTSGTSSYNEQFF.

There are a few counts of this clone. This chain connects TRBV18 to TRBJ1-5; perhaps TRBD1 as D (6 bases). The CDR3 runs to 16 residues. Trimming pared 0 bases from V and 6 bases from J, leaving 15 bases between. The germline V gene has CDR1 KGHSH and CDR2 LQKENI. CDR3: CASSPPWQGFRQPQHF. CDR3 DNA sequence: TGTGCCAGCTCACCACCGTGGCAGGGGTTTCGTCAGCCCCAGCATTTT.

This rearrangement joins TRBV27 to TRBJ2-7; tentative D call: TRBD2 (6 bases). With 5 bases removed from V and 2 bases from J, the gap between germline ends came to 19 bases. The CDR3 is made up of 16 amino acids. Germline-derived CDR1 and CDR2 are MNHEY and SMNVEV (reference sequence). Here the CDR3 DNA reads TGTGCCAGCAGTAGCCCCGGAGGGCCCCATACCTACGAGCAGTACTTC. Its protein product is CASSSPGGPHTYEQYF.

The CDR3 nucleotides read TGTGCCAGCAGCGTAGAGGGCAGCTTGAACACTGAAGCTTTCTTT. Translation gives CASSVEGSLNTEAFF. The chain is built from TRBV9 and TRBJ1-1; D is ambiguous. V shed 0 bases and J shed 0 bases, with 9 bases lying between them. CDR1 and CDR2 (germline): SGDLS, YYNGEE. The CDR3 spans 15 residues.

This sequence joins TRBV6-5 and TRBJ1-2; D ambiguous. The germline CDR1 and CDR2 sequences are MNHEY and SVGAGI. Trimming stripped 5 bases from V and 9 bases from J, with 7 bases between. The CDR3 extends over 10 amino acids. CDR3 sequence: CASSGRSYTF. CDR3 DNA sequence: TGTGCCAGCAGTGGTCGGAGCTACACCTTC.

The V and J genes are TRBV6-4 and TRBJ2-2, with D unresolved. This CDR3 comprises 18 residues. V dropped 3 bases and J dropped 1 base, with 18 bases sitting between them. Looked up from germline, CDR1 is MRHNA and CDR2 is SNTAGT. The CDR3 nucleotides read TGTGCCAGCAGTGAACTACCTAGAAACTCTAAGAACACCGGGGAGCTGTTTTTT. Its translation is CASSELPRNSKNTGELFF.

This sequence joins TRBV6-5 and TRBJ1-2; possibly TRBD1 for D (5 bases). Germline V CDR1 and CDR2: MNHEY, SVGAGI. This CDR3 is built from 15 residues. Trimming took 0 bases from V and 4 from J, leaving 12 bases between them. CDR3 region: CASSYSAGFSYGYTF. As DNA, the CDR3 is TGTGCCAGCAGTTACTCGGCAGGGTTCAGCTATGGCTACACCTTC.

V is TRBV30 and J is TRBJ2-1; unclear D gene. V was pared by 2 bases and J by 3 bases, with 2 bases between. This CDR3 has 11 residues. Germline CDR1 GTSNPN, CDR2 SVGIG (reference sequence). CDR3 in amino acids: CAWSRYNEQFF. The CDR3, as DNA: TGTGCCTGGAGTCGCTACAATGAGCAGTTCTTC.

The rearrangement joins TRBV18 to TRBJ2-1; D may be TRBD2 (5 bases). V gave up 3 bases and J gave up 5 bases, with 11 bases separating them. Germline CDR1 is KGHSH and CDR2 is LQKENI. This CDR3 has 14 residues. The CDR3 bases are TGTGCCAGCTCACCTAGCGCGAAGGACAATGAGCAGTTCTTC. Translating it yields CASSPSAKDNEQFF. Complete variable domain (other parts from reference TRBV18 and TRBJ2-1): NAGVMQNPRHLVRRRGQEARLRCSPMKGHSHVYWYRQLPEEGLKFMVYLQKENIIDESGMPKERFSAEFPKEGPSILRIQQVVRGDSAAYFCASSPSAKDNEQFFGPGTRLTVL.

The gene calls are TRBV6-5 and TRBJ2-4, with D tentatively TRBD1 (6 bases). This CDR3 has 16 amino acids. Germline V gives CDR1 MNHEY, CDR2 SVGAGI. Trimming removed 2 bases from V and 0 bases from J, with 11 bases in between. In nucleotides, the CDR3 is TGTGCCAGCAGTTACACCAGGGGCTTAGCCAAAAACATTCAGTACTTC. Protein: CASSYTRGLAKNIQYF.

The chain carries TRBV10-3 and TRBJ2-1, with D tentatively TRBD2 (6 bases). Germline V CDR1 and CDR2: ENHRY, SYGVKD. Trimming shortened V by 6 bases and J by 3 bases, and 15 bases separated the two germline ends. This CDR3 region has 15 residues. CDR3 residues: CAISPGTWVYNEQFF. CDR3 DNA sequence: TGTGCCATCAGCCCCGGGACTTGGGTCTACAATGAGCAGTTCTTC.

The rearrangement links TRBV27 to TRBJ1-1, with D perhaps matching TRBD1 (5 bases). V was shortened by 0 bases and J by 3 bases, with 11 bases between the two germline ends. The CDR3 spans 15 residues. Germline V gene lookup returns CDR1 MNHEY and CDR2 SMNVEV (reference sequence). CDR3 sequence: CASSLSGRPDTEAFF. The CDR3 DNA follows: TGTGCCAGCAGTTTATCGGGGCGGCCGGACACTGAAGCTTTCTTT.

A few counts support this clone. The chain carries TRBV7-9 and TRBJ1-2, with D possibly being TRBD1 (5 bases). Germline V lookup: CDR1 SEHNR, CDR2 FQNEAQ (reference sequence). The CDR3 extends over 12 amino acids. Trimming left V 5 bases short and J 4 bases short, with 8 bases between. CDR3 loop: CASSDSFYGYTF. The CDR3 bases are TGTGCCAGCAGCGACAGTTTCTATGGCTACACCTTC.

CDR3 sequence: CASSYSSAGYEQYF. CDR3 coding DNA: TGTGCCAGCAGTTACTCGTCGGCAGGTTACGAGCAGTACTTC. The V call is TRBV6-5, the J call TRBJ2-7, with unresolved D. Trimming pared 0 bases from V and 4 bases from J, leaving 10 bases between. The CDR3 contains 14 residues. In germline, CDR1 is MNHEY, CDR2 SVGAGI.

This sequence joins TRBV11-3 and TRBJ2-7; D might be TRBD2 (6 bases). The CDR3 is made up of 15 amino acids. V lost 2 bases to trimming and J lost 2 bases, with 13 bases between them. The germline V gene has CDR1 SGHNT and CDR2 YENEEA. The CDR3 is CASSLISLAAYEQYF. DNA of the CDR3: TGTGCCAGCAGCTTAATAAGTTTAGCGGCCTACGAGCAGTACTTC.

V usage is TRBV5-8 and J usage is TRBJ2-2; D possibly corresponds to TRBD2 (6 bases). The CDR3 runs 16 residues. CDR1 and CDR2 (germline): SGHTS, YDEGEE. V shed 3 bases and J shed 4 bases, with 16 bases lying between them. CDR3 nucleotide sequence: TGTGCCAGCAGCTCTATAGCCGGGAGCGGCACCGGGGAGCTGTTTTTT. It yields the protein CASSSIAGSGTGELFF.

The chain is built from TRBV5-6 and TRBJ1-1, with no clear D. The CDR3 has 13 residues. V was shortened by 1 base and J by 0 bases, with 4 bases between the two germline ends. Germline loops: CDR1 SGHDT, CDR2 YYEEEE. CDR3 nucleotides: TGTGCCAGCAGCTTGACCGTGAACACTGAAGCTTTCTTT. Amino acids: CASSLTVNTEAFF.

The chain employs TRBV5-1 and TRBJ2-7; 15 nucleotides match TRBD2. Per the germline V gene, CDR1 is SGHRS and CDR2 is YFSETQ. The V gene end was trimmed by 4 bases and the J gene end by 4 bases; junction bases not matched to a gene: 15. The CDR3 has 19 residues. For the CDR3, the DNA is TGCGCCAGCAGCCGGACTAGCGGGAGGGGGTTAGCACTTGCGTACGAGCAGTACTTC. Its protein is CASSRTSGRGLALAYEQYF.

In this sample, this clone turned up once. The chain carries TRBV7-3 and TRBJ2-5; D is ambiguous. The better agreement between TRBJ2-7 and the DNA end casts doubt on the J call. The CDR3 is 13 amino acids. Germline V lookup: CDR1 SGHTA, CDR2 FQGTGA. CDR3 bases: TGTGCCAGCAGCTTAGCGGATTCCTACGAGCAGTACTTC. It specifies CASSLADSYEQYF.